Following are 7 T cell receptor beta chains from one sample sequenced in a study of cytomegalovirus exposure and HLA in healthy donors. Primers for the PCR totalled 60 Vbeta and 13 Jbeta. TCRdb's table, derived via immunoSEQ multiplex PCR, lists solely in-frame clones and lacks some. This table holds 60,000 to 95,000 clones, under 85% found once. The sequencing sample was made of PBMCs. The receptors come from a woman in her forties in good health and CMV-seropositive.

This clone was seen a single time. This chain links TRBV6-5 with TRBJ2-5; perhaps TRBD1 as D (5 bases). CDR3 size: 12 residues. V dropped 6 bases and J dropped 4 bases, with 9 bases sitting between them. In germline, CDR1 is MNHEY, CDR2 SVGAGI. CDR3 nucleotide sequence: TGTGCCAGCAGGCATGACAGAGAGACCCAGTACTTC. The encoded protein is CASRHDRETQYF.

V gene TRBV6-5 combines with J gene TRBJ2-7; 7 positions match TRBD1. The CDR3 contains 13 residues. Losses at the gene ends were 5 bases for V and 3 bases for J; bases not matched to a gene: 4. CDR1 and CDR2 from the germline V gene are MNHEY and SVGAGI. CDR3 sequence: CASSRTGVYEQYF. In nucleotides, the CDR3 is TGTGCCAGCAGTCGCACAGGGGTCTACGAGCAGTACTTC.

This clone was detected only once. The chain couples TRBV5-6 to TRBJ2-5; D unclear. This CDR3 is built from 14 residues. The V and J ends lost 0 bases and 1 base respectively, with 7 bases between them. Germline lookup yields CDR1 SGHDT and CDR2 YYEEEE. The CDR3 region is CASSLGLAQETQYF. CDR3 coding DNA: TGTGCCAGCAGCTTGGGACTGGCCCAAGAGACCCAGTACTTC.

V usage is TRBV28 and J usage is TRBJ1-4; D not certain. Germline V gene data show CDR1 as MDHEN and CDR2 as SYDVKM. This CDR3 has 14 amino acids. The V end was cut by 7 bases, the J end by 2 bases, with 11 bases between. The DNA for the CDR3 is TGTGCCAGCAATCCGGGGAGGACTAATGAAAAACTGTTTTTT. Its translation is CASNPGRTNEKLFF.

The chain uses TRBV28 and TRBJ1-1, with TRBD1 matching 8 bases. This CDR3 is 13 amino acids long. J lost 1 base, V lost 11 bases, and 6 bases had no gene match. CDR1 and CDR2 (germline): MDHEN, SYDVKM. The CDR3 protein is CAGQGARNTEAFF. The DNA for the CDR3 is TGTGCCGGCCAGGGGGCTAGGAACACTGAAGCTTTCTTT.

The rearrangement links TRBV21-1 to TRBJ2-3; the table's D call TRBD2 went unverified against the DNA. TRBV21-1 is recorded as a pseudogene. This CDR3 comprises 14 residues. CDR3 amino acids: CASSRRGSTDTQYF. In nucleotides, the CDR3 is TGTGCCAGCAGCCGCCGGGGTAGCACAGATACGCAGTATTTT.

Concerning this clone itself: One junction end disagrees with the germline gene, perhaps due to a read error. This chain joins TRBV28 and TRBJ2-7; D possibly corresponds to TRBD1 (6 bases). In germline, CDR1 is MDHEN, CDR2 SYDVKM. The CDR3 is 11 residues long. The DNA for the CDR3 is TGTGCCAGCAGTTCAAGGGGGTATAGGGACTTC. It translates to CASSSRGYRDF. The full variable domain, completed using reference TRBV28 and TRBJ2-7, is DVKVTQSSRYLVKRTGEKVFLECVQDMDHENMFWYRQDPGLGLRLIYFSYDVKMKEKGDIPEGYSVSREKKERFSLILESASTNQTSMYLCASSSRGYRDFGPGTRLTVT.